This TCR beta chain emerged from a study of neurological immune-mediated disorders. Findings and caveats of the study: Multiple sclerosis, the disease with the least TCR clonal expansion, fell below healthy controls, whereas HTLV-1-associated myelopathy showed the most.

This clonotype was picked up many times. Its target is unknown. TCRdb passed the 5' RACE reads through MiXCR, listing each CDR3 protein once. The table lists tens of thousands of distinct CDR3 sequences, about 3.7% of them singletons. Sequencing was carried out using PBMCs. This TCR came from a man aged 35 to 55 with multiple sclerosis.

CDR3 in amino acids: CASKIDHRRGEKLFF. The CDR3 DNA reads as TGTGCCAGCAAAATTGACCACAGGCGGGGGGAAAAACTGTTTTTT. This chain uses TRBV6-5 with TRBJ1-4; tentative D call: TRBD1 (5 bases). The CDR3 spans 15 residues. Germline CDR1 reads MNHEY; CDR2 reads SVGAGI. V was clipped by 7 bases and J by 8 bases, with 20 bases between them.